Below are 29 T cell receptor beta chains sequenced from a single sample in a study of CD8+ T cells in alopecia areata. Extraction of RNA preceded its reverse transcription into cDNA, which served as the sequencing template. Measured with immunoSEQ multiplex PCR; TCRdb has only the in-frame clones, and not every one. The sample has over 250,000 clones, about 60% seen once. Treatment reported: oral pan-JAK inhibitor, 5-10 mg twice daily. The sample was CD4+ T cells sorted from blood, taken at approximately week 51, from a patient treated with tofacitinib. Source of these receptors: a human donor with alopecia areata.

This chain joins TRBV5-1 and TRBJ2-5; D unresolved. The CDR3 loop spans 13 amino acids. The germline V gene encodes CDR1 SGHRS and CDR2 YFSETQ. Trimming cost V 2 bases and J 5 bases, with 10 bases left between them. The CDR3 here is CASSFRVGETQYF. DNA of the CDR3: TGCGCCAGCAGCTTTCGGGTTGGGGAGACCCAGTACTTC.

The gene calls are TRBV27 and TRBJ1-2; D is unclear. Trimming stripped 5 bases from V and 4 bases from J, with 5 bases between. This CDR3 comprises 11 residues. Germline-derived CDR1 and CDR2 are MNHEY and SMNVEV (reference sequence). The CDR3 protein is CASSDFYGYTF. DNA for the CDR3: TGTGCCAGCAGTGACTTCTATGGCTACACCTTC.

The CDR3 reads CASRQQGMNTEAFF. CDR3 DNA sequence: TGCGCCAGCAGGCAACAGGGAATGAACACTGAAGCTTTCTTT. The chain links TRBV5-1 to TRBJ1-1, with a possible D match to TRBD1 (6 bases). The germline gives CDR1 SGHRS, CDR2 YFSETQ. This CDR3 has 14 amino acids. V lost 5 bases and J 0 bases, leaving 11 bases between the germline ends.

This clone appeared a few times. The V and J genes are TRBV27 and TRBJ2-7; no definite D call. Germline CDR1 reads MNHEY; CDR2 reads SMNVEV (reference sequence). V lost 5 bases and J 3 bases, leaving 11 bases between the germline ends. The CDR3 extends over 13 amino acids. CDR3 bases: TGTGCCAGCAGTGTGACTCCTAACTACGAGCAGTACTTC. Protein product: CASSVTPNYEQYF.

This sequence joins TRBV29-1 and TRBJ1-3; TRBD1 is a possible D gene (5 bases). V was trimmed by 7 bases and J by 2 bases, leaving 15 bases between them. This CDR3 has 14 residues. The germline V gene encodes CDR1 SQVTM and CDR2 ANQGSEA. This chain's CDR3 is CSAGPTGAGNTIYF. The CDR3 DNA sequence: TGCAGCGCTGGCCCGACGGGGGCTGGAAACACCATATATTTT.

V gene TRBV9 combines with J gene TRBJ1-1; no clear D gene. Germline V gene sequence: CDR1 SGDLS, CDR2 YYNGEE. The CDR3 loop spans 15 amino acids. The V gene lost 4 bases and the J gene lost 1 base, with 14 bases spanning the gap. The CDR3: CASSPTDLRNTEAFF. The CDR3, as DNA: TGTGCCAGCAGCCCAACGGACTTACGGAACACTGAAGCTTTCTTT.

This sequence joins TRBV7-2 and TRBJ2-1; 10 bases fit TRBD2. From germline, CDR1 is SGHTA and CDR2 FQGNSA. The CDR3 runs to 15 residues. V was clipped by 2 bases and J by 7 bases; unmatched bases: 5. This CDR3 reads CASSLKAGGLNEQFF. CDR3 sequence (DNA): TGTGCCAGCAGCTTAAAAGCGGGGGGGCTAAATGAGCAGTTCTTC. The complete variable domain, with remaining parts taken from reference TRBV7-2 and TRBJ2-1, reads GAGVSQSPSNKVTEKGKDVELRCDPISGHTALYWYRQSLGQGLEFLIYFQGNSAPDKSGLPSDRFSAERTGGSVSTLTIQRTQQEDSAVYLCASSLKAGGLNEQFFGPGTRLTVL.

The V gene is TRBV7-2, the J gene TRBJ2-5; D not resolved. This CDR3 region has 11 residues. From germline, CDR1 is SGHTA and CDR2 FQGNSA. V lost 10 bases and J 4 bases, leaving 10 bases between the germline ends. CDR3 residues: CATAARETQYF. For the CDR3, the DNA is TGTGCCACGGCCGCTAGAGAGACCCAGTACTTC.

The chain recombines TRBV29-1 with TRBJ2-1; perhaps TRBD1 as D (6 bases). V was cut by 2 bases and J by 2 bases, with 13 bases left in between. CDR3 length: 15 residues. Germline CDR1 and CDR2: SQVTM and ANQGSEA. DNA of the CDR3: TGCAGCGTTGAATCCACAGGGTCGGCCTACAATGAGCAGTTCTTC. It codes for CSVESTGSAYNEQFF.

This clone was found a few times. The gene calls are TRBV19 and TRBJ2-7; D ambiguous. The germline V gene encodes CDR1 LNHDA and CDR2 SQIVND (reference sequence). Trimming shortened V by 7 bases and J by 0 bases, and 10 bases separated the two germline ends. The CDR3 loop spans 13 amino acids. CDR3 coding DNA: TGTGCCAGTATGGAACACGACTCCTACGAGCAGTACTTC. Its translation is CASMEHDSYEQYF.

The V and J genes are TRBV5-6 and TRBJ1-5; D unresolved. The CDR3 sequence is 14 residues long. V gave up 2 bases and J gave up 5 bases, with 11 bases separating them. Germline V CDR1 and CDR2: SGHDT, YYEEEE. The CDR3 DNA reads as TGTGCCAGCAGCTTCGGGTCCTGGGATCAGCCCCAGCATTTT. This encodes CASSFGSWDQPQHF.

V usage is TRBV10-3 and J usage is TRBJ2-5; no definite D call. The CDR3 runs 13 residues. Trimming shortened V by 2 bases and J by 4 bases, and 8 bases separated the two germline ends. The germline V gene has CDR1 ENHRY and CDR2 SYGVKD. For the CDR3, the DNA is TGTGCCATCAGTGAGGCAGGTTTAGAGACCCAGTACTTC. Translating gives CAISEAGLETQYF.

This sequence joins TRBV25-1 and TRBJ2-7; 10 positions agree with TRBD2. This CDR3 region has 14 residues. Germline CDR1 and CDR2: MGHDK and SYGVNS. With 5 bases clipped from V and 3 bases from J, the junction kept 4 bases outside the gene matches. The CDR3 loop is CASSLAGASYEQYF. The CDR3 DNA follows: TGTGCCAGCAGTCTAGCGGGGGCGAGCTACGAGCAGTACTTC.

The genes are TRBV30 and TRBJ2-5; TRBD1 matches at 7 bases. V lost 4 bases and J lost 2; bases outside the gene matches: 7. CDR3 length: 14 residues. The germline gives CDR1 GTSNPN, CDR2 SVGIG (reference sequence). The CDR3 region has the DNA TGTGCCTGGAAAATGAGGGGGCCGCAAGAGACCCAGTACTTC. Protein: CAWKMRGPQETQYF.

This clone was counted a few times. The CDR3, as DNA: TGCGCCAGCAGCTCGACAGGGCGTGACACTGAAGCTTTCTTT. It codes for CASSSTGRDTEAFF. The chain couples TRBV5-1 to TRBJ1-1; 7 bases fit TRBD1. This CDR3 has 14 residues. Germline-derived CDR1 and CDR2 are SGHRS and YFSETQ. V was pared by 3 bases and J by 3 bases, with 5 bases of the junction left unmatched.

In its sample, this clone was seen a few times. The chain carries TRBV29-1 and TRBJ2-5; D possibly uses TRBD1 or TRBD2 (5 bases each). Germline V gene lookup returns CDR1 SQVTM and CDR2 ANQGSEA. The CDR3 consists of 13 residues. The V end was cut by 3 bases, the J end by 2 bases, with 10 bases between. CDR3 DNA: TGCAGCGTTGAGGGACCGAGGCAAGAGACCCAGTACTTC. Its protein product is CSVEGPRQETQYF.

Only a few counts were recorded for this clone. The gene calls are TRBV29-1 and TRBJ1-4, with D perhaps TRBD1 (6 bases). The CDR3 runs to 13 residues. CDR1 is SQVTM, CDR2 ANQGSEA, per germline. Trimming left V 4 bases short and J 7 bases short, with 13 bases between. The DNA of the CDR3 is TGCAGCGTTGCCACGACAGGAGGTGAAAAACTGTTTTTT. Translating gives CSVATTGGEKLFF.

The gene calls are TRBV7-8 and TRBJ2-7; no definite D call. Germline CDR1 and CDR2: SGHVS and FQNEAQ. Trimming stripped 5 bases from V and 3 bases from J, with 14 bases between. The CDR3 totals 14 residues. Here the CDR3 reads CASSPPNRDYEQYF. The CDR3, as DNA: TGTGCCAGCAGCCCTCCGAATAGGGACTACGAGCAGTACTTC.

The chain links TRBV5-1 to TRBJ1-2; 8 nucleotides line up with TRBD1. V lost 3 bases, J lost 4 bases, and 5 bases stayed unmatched. Germline lookup yields CDR1 SGHRS and CDR2 YFSETQ. The CDR3 consists of 14 residues. The CDR3 loop reads CASSSTTGAYGYTF. Here the CDR3 DNA reads TGCGCCAGCAGCTCAACGACAGGGGCCTATGGCTACACCTTC.

CDR3 DNA: TGTGCCAGCAGCTCCCAGCGGGGGGGACTACAAGAGACCCAGTACTTC. Protein sequence: CASSSQRGGLQETQYF. The genes are TRBV5-6 and TRBJ2-5; 10 bases fit TRBD2. The CDR3 consists of 16 residues. Trimming removed 3 bases from V and 2 bases from J; junction bases left unmatched: 7. Per the germline V gene, CDR1 is SGHDT and CDR2 is YYEEEE.

This sequence joins TRBV5-1 and TRBJ2-5; no clear D. CDR1 is SGHRS and CDR2 is YFSETQ in the germline V gene. The CDR3 extends over 13 amino acids. Trimming stripped 5 bases from V and 0 bases from J, with 8 bases between. The CDR3 sequence: CASSPEYQETQYF. The DNA of the CDR3 is TGCGCCAGCAGTCCTGAGTACCAAGAGACCCAGTACTTC.

This rearrangement joins TRBV29-1 to TRBJ2-1; 11 nucleotides match TRBD2. CDR1 and CDR2 from the germline V gene are SQVTM and ANQGSEA. V lost 3 bases to trimming and J lost 4 bases; unmatched junction nucleotides: 8. The CDR3 consists of 16 residues. The CDR3 spells CSVEAGTSGFYNEQFF. The CDR3 bases are TGCAGCGTTGAGGCCGGGACTAGCGGCTTTTACAATGAGCAGTTCTTC.

This rearrangement joins TRBV25-1 to TRBJ2-3, with a weak D call TRBD1 (5 bases). Germline lookup yields CDR1 MGHDK and CDR2 SYGVNS. The V and J ends lost 2 bases and 0 bases respectively, with 15 bases between them. The CDR3 contains 17 residues. The CDR3: CASSEGWTPRSTDTQYF. Here the CDR3 DNA reads TGTGCCAGCAGTGAAGGGTGGACACCCCGAAGCACAGATACGCAGTATTTT.

As to this clone: One end of the junction is discordant with germline, which a read error may explain. The genes are TRBV5-1 and TRBJ1-2; a possible D gene is TRBD1 (5 bases). CDR1 is SGHRS, CDR2 YFSETQ, per germline. The CDR3 is 13 residues long. CDR3 amino acids: CASSFGQGDGYTF. CDR3 nucleotide sequence: TGCGCTAGCAGCTTTGGGCAGGGTGACGGCTACACCTTC. The full variable domain, completed using reference TRBV5-1 and TRBJ1-2, is KAGVTQTPRYLIKTRGQQVTLSCSPISGHRSVSWYQQTPGQGLQFLFEYFSETQRNKGNFPGRFSGRQFSNSRSEMNVSTLELGDSALYLCASSFGQGDGYTFGSGTRLTVV.

This chain joins TRBV7-9 and TRBJ2-2, with D hard to call. Germline V CDR1 and CDR2: SEHNR, FQNEAQ (reference sequence). The CDR3 runs 14 residues. Trimming removed 6 bases from V and 3 bases from J, with 11 bases in between. The DNA for the CDR3 is TGTGCCAGCAGTATGGACGGTCACACCGGGGAGCTGTTTTTT. It translates to CASSMDGHTGELFF.

The chain uses TRBV29-1 and TRBJ1-2, with unresolved D. Trimming removed 3 bases from V and 4 bases from J, with 12 bases in between. In germline, CDR1 is SQVTM, CDR2 ANQGSEA. This CDR3 contains 13 residues. CDR3 nucleotides: TGCAGCGTTGACGGTAGGGAGACCTATGGCTACACCTTC. Its translation is CSVDGRETYGYTF.

The rearrangement uses TRBV6-5 and TRBJ1-4; tentative D call: TRBD1 (6 bases). V shed 5 bases and J shed 8 bases, with 12 bases lying between them. CDR3 size: 13 residues. CDR1 is MNHEY and CDR2 is SVGAGI in the germline V gene. DNA for the CDR3: TGTGCCAGCAGTCCCAGGGGTGGAGAAAAACTGTTTTTT. Protein: CASSPRGGEKLFF.

The chain recombines TRBV4-1 with TRBJ2-7, with TRBD1 matching 8 bases. Germline values: CDR1 MGHRA, CDR2 YSYEKL. CDR3 length: 15 residues. V dropped 2 bases and J dropped 2; count of bases not matched to a gene: 5. The DNA for the CDR3 is TGCGCCAGCAGCCAACCGGGACAGGTGACCTACGAGCAGTACTTC. This sequence encodes CASSQPGQVTYEQYF.

The chain recombines TRBV7-9 with TRBJ2-7; D may be TRBD2 (5 bases). Deletions cut 4 bases from V and 3 bases from J, with 16 bases between. The CDR3 consists of 15 residues. Per the germline V gene, CDR1 is SEHNR and CDR2 is FQNEAQ (reference sequence). CDR3: CASSSLTLGLYEQYF. Written as DNA, the CDR3 is TGTGCCAGCAGCTCCTTAACTCTCGGACTCTACGAGCAGTACTTC. Full variable domain (remainder filled in from reference TRBV7-9 and TRBJ2-7): DTGVSQNPRHKITKRGQNVTFRCDPISEHNRLYWYRQTLGQGPEFLTYFQNEAQLEKSRLLSDRFSAERPKGSFSTLEIQRTEQGDSAMYLCASSSLTLGLYEQYFGPGTRLTVT.